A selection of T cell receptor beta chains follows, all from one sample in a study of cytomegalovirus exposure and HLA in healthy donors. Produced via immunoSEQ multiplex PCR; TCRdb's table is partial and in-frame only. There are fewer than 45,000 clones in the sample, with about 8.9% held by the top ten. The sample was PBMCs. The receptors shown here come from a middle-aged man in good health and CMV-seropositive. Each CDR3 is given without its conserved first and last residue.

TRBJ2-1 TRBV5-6 ASSLWQGSLMV
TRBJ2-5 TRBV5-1 ASTRQGEETQY
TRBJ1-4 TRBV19 ASSTRLTNEKLF
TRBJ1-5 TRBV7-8 ASSQTGPFDESNQPQH
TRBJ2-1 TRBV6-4 ASSDRASGRHEQF
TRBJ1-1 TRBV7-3 ASSQSNTEAF
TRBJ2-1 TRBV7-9 ASSLTRGAYNEQF
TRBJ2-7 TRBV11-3 ASSLRALSSYEQY
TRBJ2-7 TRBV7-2 ASSLQGGRGDEQY
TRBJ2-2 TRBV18 ASTSEGAGTGELF
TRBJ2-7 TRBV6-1 ASSEDPKGGEQY
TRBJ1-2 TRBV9 ASSPRTGEGYT
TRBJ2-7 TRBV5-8 ASSLHRGDEQY
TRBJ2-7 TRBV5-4 ASSFGGGGYEQC
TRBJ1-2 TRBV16 ASSQIQGGYT
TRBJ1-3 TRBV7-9 ASSLVGTPGNTIY
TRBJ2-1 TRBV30 AWSRLGGLDEQF
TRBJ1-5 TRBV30 AWSRQAIGNQPQH
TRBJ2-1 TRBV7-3 ASSLGQESYNEQF
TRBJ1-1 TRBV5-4 ASSLQGRVNTEAF
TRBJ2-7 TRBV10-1 ASSESQRYEQY
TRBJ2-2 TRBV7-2 ASSRVAGGVTGELF
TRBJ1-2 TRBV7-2 ASSLEGTKYGYT
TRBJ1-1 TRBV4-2 ASSQVSSGGMNTEAF
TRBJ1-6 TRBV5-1 ASSLDGQGNSSPPH
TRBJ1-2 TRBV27 ASAAGGYGYT
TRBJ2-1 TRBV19 ASSFAGGFYNEQF
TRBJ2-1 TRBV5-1 ASTKTTSAIYSYNEQF
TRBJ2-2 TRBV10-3 AIKGGSGELF
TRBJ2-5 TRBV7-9 ASSTGDFEY
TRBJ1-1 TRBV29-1 SGVGGSENTEAF
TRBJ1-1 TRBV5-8 ASSSGAEAF
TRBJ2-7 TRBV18 ASSQLAGESYEQY
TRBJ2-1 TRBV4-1 ASSQGLRGYNEQF
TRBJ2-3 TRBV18 ASSPPDLTDTQY
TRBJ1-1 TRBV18 ASSPNRADDTEAF
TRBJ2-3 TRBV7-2 AREQDRAEGTQY
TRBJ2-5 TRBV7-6 ASSLGPEETQY
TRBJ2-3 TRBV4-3 ASSEDPTGASTDTQY
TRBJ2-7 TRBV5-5 ASSRDRGSEQY
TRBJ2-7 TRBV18 ASSQLAGESYEQY
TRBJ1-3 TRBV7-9 ASSPGGAVSPKGNTIY
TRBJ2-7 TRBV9 ASSPRWGGVSSYEQY
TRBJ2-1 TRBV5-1 ASRVTSGNNEQF
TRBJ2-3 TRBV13 ASSPPGTSGQDTQY
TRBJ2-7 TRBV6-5 ASRRDRGYEQY
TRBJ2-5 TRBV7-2 ASSLQGFQETQY
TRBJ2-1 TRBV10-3 ATGLADKYSYNEQF
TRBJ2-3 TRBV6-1 ASTAKGLGTDTQY